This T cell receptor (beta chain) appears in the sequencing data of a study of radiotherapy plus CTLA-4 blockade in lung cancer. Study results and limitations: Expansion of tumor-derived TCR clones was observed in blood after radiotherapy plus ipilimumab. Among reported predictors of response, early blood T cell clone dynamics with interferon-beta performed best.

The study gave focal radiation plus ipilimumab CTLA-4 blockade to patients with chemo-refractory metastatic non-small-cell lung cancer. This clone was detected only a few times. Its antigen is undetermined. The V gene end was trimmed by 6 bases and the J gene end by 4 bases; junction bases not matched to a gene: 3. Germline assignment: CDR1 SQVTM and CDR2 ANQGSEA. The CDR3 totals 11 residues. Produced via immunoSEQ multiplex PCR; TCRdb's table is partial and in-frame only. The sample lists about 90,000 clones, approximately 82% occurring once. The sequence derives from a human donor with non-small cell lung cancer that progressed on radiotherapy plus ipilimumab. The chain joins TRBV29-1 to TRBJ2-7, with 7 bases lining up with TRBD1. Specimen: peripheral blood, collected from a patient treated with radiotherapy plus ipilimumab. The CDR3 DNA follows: TGCAGCGTCTCAGGGGGTTACGAGCAGTACTTC. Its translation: CSVSGGYEQYF.